One sample yielded the 31 T cell receptor beta chains listed below, sequenced in a study of blood T cells in healthy people across ages. With a J-beta primer mix and a sample-barcoded 5' primer, a second PCR ran roughly 6 to 11 cycles. In TCRdb, the 5' RACE reads were re-called with MiXCR into one record per CDR3 protein. The top ten clones hold 2.1% of a sample with 1.5 million to 2 million distinct CDR3 sequences, less than 50% of them seen once. Sequenced: blood. All receptors derive from a woman aged 35 to 49 in good health.

This chain uses TRBV12-3 or TRBV12-4 with TRBJ2-1; TRBD1 matches at 9 bases. This CDR3 has 16 residues. The junction had 9 bases not matched to a gene; V was cut back by 1 base and J by 8 bases. In DNA form, the CDR3 reads TGTGCCAGCAGTTTAGTATATCGGGACAGGGAGCATGAGCAGTTCTTC. The encoded protein is CASSLVYRDREHEQFF.

V usage is TRBV6-5 and J usage is TRBJ2-7; D may be TRBD1 or TRBD2 (5 bases each). Trimming shortened V by 2 bases and J by 2 bases, and 10 bases separated the two germline ends. This CDR3 contains 14 residues. Germline CDR1 reads MNHEY; CDR2 reads SVGAGI. The CDR3 coding sequence is TGTGCCAGCAGTTACGGGGACGGTACCTACGAGCAGTACTTC. Amino acids: CASSYGDGTYEQYF.

This sequence joins TRBV11-2 and TRBJ2-5; D is ambiguous. This CDR3 spans 16 amino acids. The V and J ends lost 1 base and 1 base respectively, with 13 bases between them. Per the germline V gene, CDR1 is SGHAT and CDR2 is FQNNGV. The CDR3 nucleotides are TGTGCCAGCAGCTTAGCCCCAGAGCCGCGCCAAGAGACCCAGTACTTC. This translates into CASSLAPEPRQETQYF.

V usage is TRBV11-1 and J usage is TRBJ2-3; weak D call: TRBD1 (6 bases). V lost 5 bases and J lost 2, with 11 bases in between. Germline V gene data show CDR1 as SGHAT and CDR2 as FQDESV (reference sequence). The CDR3 covers 14 residues. The CDR3 region is CASSVRTVTDTQYF. The CDR3 nucleotides read TGTGCCAGCAGCGTACGGACAGTCACAGATACGCAGTATTTT.

As DNA, the CDR3 is TGCGCCAGCAGCTTGAATTCTCCAGACACAGATACGCAGTATTTT. Amino acid sequence: CASSLNSPDTDTQYF. This chain connects TRBV5-1 to TRBJ2-3; D is ambiguous. The CDR3 is 15 amino acids. Germline-derived CDR1 and CDR2 are SGHRS and YFSETQ. The germline V and J ends were trimmed by 1 base and 2 bases, with 11 bases remaining between them.

This clonotype has just a few counts. The chain uses TRBV28 and TRBJ2-6; D may be TRBD2 (6 bases). Trimming pared 6 bases from V and 4 bases from J, leaving 16 bases between. The CDR3 is 16 residues long. The germline V gene has CDR1 MDHEN and CDR2 SYDVKM. The DNA of the CDR3 is TGTGCCAGCAGCACGGGAGAGCTTCAAGGGGCCAACGTCCTGACTTTC. Its protein is CASSTGELQGANVLTF.

This chain joins TRBV27 and TRBJ2-1, with TRBD2 matching over 10 bases. Germline V lookup: CDR1 MNHEY, CDR2 SMNVEV (reference sequence). Trimming took 8 bases from V and 7 from J; bases not matched to a gene: 11. CDR3 size: 15 residues. The CDR3 DNA is TGTGCCAGCGGGGAAGCGGGGGGGCCCTCTAATGAGCAGTTCTTC. As protein: CASGEAGGPSNEQFF.

The chain uses TRBV9 and TRBJ1-1; 7 positions match TRBD1. With V trimmed by 3 bases and J by 0 bases, 2 bases remained unmatched. The CDR3 spans 14 residues. The germline V gene encodes CDR1 SGDLS and CDR2 YYNGEE. The chain's CDR3 is CASSEGQMNTEAFF. CDR3 nucleotide sequence: TGTGCCAGCAGCGAGGGACAGATGAACACTGAAGCTTTCTTT.

This clonotype came up a few times. V gene TRBV20-1 combines with J gene TRBJ2-5, with no clear D. Between the trimmed V and J ends, which lost 7 bases and 5 bases, there was a span of 20 bases. CDR3 length: 14 residues. CDR1 is DFQATT, CDR2 SNEGSKA, per germline (reference sequence). CDR3 sequence: CSGIMARPEETQYF. CDR3 bases: TGCAGTGGTATAATGGCCAGACCCGAGGAGACCCAGTACTTC.

In this sample, this clonotype turned up once. J is TRBJ2-1 and V is TRBV18, with TRBD1 matching 7 bases. This CDR3 contains 12 residues. Germline values: CDR1 KGHSH, CDR2 LQKENI. J was trimmed by 6 bases and V by 8 bases; bases with no gene match: 4. For the CDR3, the DNA is TGTGCCAGCGCCCGGGACAGCAATGAGCAGTTCTTC. This translates into CASARDSNEQFF.

The chain has TRBV12-3 or TRBV12-4 and TRBJ2-3, with D perhaps TRBD2 (6 bases). The CDR3 contains 15 residues. V was trimmed by 6 bases and J by 0 bases, leaving 13 bases between them. The CDR3 DNA is TGTGCCAGCAGCCAGAGCGGGTTTAGCACAGATACGCAGTATTTT. It specifies CASSQSGFSTDTQYF.

Only a few counts were recorded for this clonotype. J is TRBJ2-7 and V is TRBV2; D unclear. The germline gives CDR1 SNHLY, CDR2 FYNNEI. The CDR3 is made up of 13 amino acids. V dropped 3 bases and J dropped 5 bases, with 11 bases sitting between them. The CDR3 nucleotides read TGTGCCAGCAGTGATGGGCGCGCTAACGAGCAGTACTTC. The encoded protein is CASSDGRANEQYF. The full variable domain, in which reference TRBV2 and TRBJ2-7 provide the parts outside the CDR3, is EPEVTQTPSHQVTQMGQEVILRCVPISNHLYFYWYRQILGQKVEFLVSFYNNEISEKSEIFDDQFSVERPDGSNFTLKIRSTKLEDSAMYFCASSDGRANEQYFGPGTRLTVT.

The genes are TRBV6-5 and TRBJ2-3; D may correspond to TRBD1 or TRBD2 (5 bases each). Trimming took off 2 bases at V and 2 bases at J, with 11 bases between the two ends. CDR3 size: 15 residues. The V gene's germline CDR1 is MNHEY and CDR2 SVGAGI. The CDR3 bases are TGTGCCAGCAGTTACGTATCGGGACCCACAGATACGCAGTATTTT. This encodes CASSYVSGPTDTQYF.

Only a few counts were recorded for this clonotype. This chain connects TRBV24-1 to TRBJ2-5, with D perhaps TRBD1 or TRBD2 (5 bases each). V was cut by 0 bases and J by 5 bases, with 12 bases left in between. CDR3 length: 15 amino acids. The germline V gene has CDR1 KGHDR and CDR2 SFDVKD. The CDR3 bases are TGTGCCACCAGTGATTTGGTGGGGACGGGGGAGACCCAGTACTTC. Protein: CATSDLVGTGETQYF.

The chain recombines TRBV4-3 with TRBJ2-5, with 8 nucleotides matching TRBD1. Germline assignment: CDR1 LGHNA and CDR2 YSLEER. Unmatched junction bases numbered 6, after V lost 4 bases and J lost 5 bases. This CDR3 spans 14 amino acids. DNA of the CDR3: TGCGCCAGCAGCCGGGCAGGGGGCTATGAGACCCAGTACTTC. Translation gives CASSRAGGYETQYF.

This clonotype was observed a handful of times. CDR3 in amino acids: CAIGAGGLSTDTQYF. The CDR3 nucleotides are TGTGCCATCGGGGCAGGGGGTCTGTCTACAGATACGCAGTATTTT. V is TRBV10-3 and J is TRBJ2-3, with 7 bases fitting TRBD1. The CDR3 contains 15 residues. CDR1 and CDR2 from the germline V gene are ENHRY and SYGVKD. The trim removed 8 bases at V and 3 bases at J, leaving 11 bases unmatched.

Only one count was recorded for this clonotype. This clone may be a read error of a much larger clone one base away. V and J are TRBV4-2 and TRBJ2-1; TRBD2 agrees at 9 bases. The CDR3 loop spans 15 amino acids. The germline V gene has CDR1 LGHNA and CDR2 YNFKEQ. CDR3 sequence reads: CVSSQVAGAYNEQFF. The CDR3 DNA reads TGTGTCAGCAGCCAAGTAGCGGGGGCCTACAATGAGCAGTTCTTC.

The CDR3 DNA reads TGCAGTGCTAGAGTGTTGATGGTTGGTGAGCAGTACTTC. It codes for CSARVLMVGEQYF. The rearrangement links TRBV20-1 to TRBJ2-5; D is undetermined. Per germline, CDR1 DFQATT and CDR2 SNEGSKA (reference sequence). This CDR3 is built from 13 residues. V lost 1 base and J lost 11, with 17 bases in between.

This clonotype has a single count. A read error may account for a junction end that differs from germline. This chain joins TRBV5-1 and TRBJ2-4; D possibly corresponds to TRBD2 (6 bases). The CDR3 has 16 residues. The germline gives CDR1 SGHRS, CDR2 YFSETQ. The CDR3 protein is CASSRGGDTAKSIQYF. The CDR3, as DNA: TGCGCCAGCAGCCGGGGCGGGGATACGGCCAAAAGCATTCAGTACTTC.

The V call is TRBV18, the J call TRBJ2-7, with D possibly TRBD1 on 5 matching bases. Germline V lookup: CDR1 KGHSH, CDR2 LQKENI. The CDR3 extends over 18 amino acids. Trimming shortened V by 2 bases and J by 0 bases, and 20 bases separated the two germline ends. The CDR3 sequence is CASSPIGSPAQVSYEQYF. As DNA, the CDR3 is TGTGCCAGCTCACCAATTGGATCCCCGGCACAGGTCTCCTACGAGCAGTACTTC.

V usage is TRBV12-3 or TRBV12-4 and J usage is TRBJ1-1, with a tentative D call TRBD1 (6 bases). V lost 7 bases and J lost 3, with 12 bases in between. This CDR3 region has 13 residues. This CDR3 is CASTGGIYTEAFF. Written as DNA, the CDR3 is TGTGCCAGCACTGGGGGCATCTACACTGAAGCTTTCTTT.

This clonotype was found a few times. J is TRBJ1-2 and V is TRBV6-2 or TRBV6-3, with unresolved D. The CDR3 totals 12 residues. The germline gives CDR1 MNHEY, CDR2 SVGEGT. The V gene lost 6 bases and the J gene lost 8 bases, with 13 bases spanning the gap. The CDR3 loop is CASRPPVSGYTF. CDR3 DNA: TGTGCCAGCAGGCCCCCTGTGAGCGGCTACACCTTC.

This chain joins TRBV2 and TRBJ2-1; possibly TRBD2 for D (6 bases). Trimming took off 0 bases at V and 4 bases at J, with 13 bases between the two ends. This CDR3 is built from 16 residues. Germline V gene sequence: CDR1 SNHLY, CDR2 FYNNEI. The DNA for the CDR3 is TGTGCCAGCAGTGAAGCATACAGTGGGAGGTACAATGAGCAGTTCTTC. Protein: CASSEAYSGRYNEQFF.

The gene calls are TRBV11-2 and TRBJ2-3; D unclear. There are 16 residues in the CDR3. V gave up 6 bases and J gave up 2 bases, with 18 bases separating them. From germline, CDR1 is SGHAT and CDR2 FQNNGV. The CDR3 loop is CASRSASELNTDTQYF. The CDR3 region has the DNA TGTGCCAGCAGGTCAGCGAGCGAGTTGAACACAGATACGCAGTATTTT.

The chain joins TRBV12-3 or TRBV12-4 to TRBJ2-1, with D maybe TRBD1 (5 bases). V was shortened by 6 bases and J by 14 bases, with 20 bases between the two germline ends. This CDR3 has 13 amino acids. The CDR3 reads CASSPGVGAPEFF. The CDR3 bases are TGTGCCAGCAGCCCCGGAGTAGGGGCCCCGGAGTTCTTC.

This chain uses TRBV7-2 with TRBJ2-1; TRBD1 matches 7 bases. The CDR3 loop spans 15 amino acids. CDR1 and CDR2 (germline): SGHTA, FQGNSA. V lost 2 bases to trimming and J lost 7 bases; unmatched junction nucleotides: 8. The DNA of the CDR3 is TGTGCCAGCAGCTTAAGGCCGGGCAGGGGGAATGAGCAGTTCTTC. Amino acid sequence: CASSLRPGRGNEQFF.

This clonotype was observed many times. One end of the junction does not line up with germline, which may come from a read error. The V gene is TRBV5-1, the J gene TRBJ2-5; the match to TRBD2 covers 9 bases. CDR1 SGHRS and CDR2 YFSETQ come from the germline V gene. The length of the CDR3 is 14 residues. The CDR3 reads CASSPGLAVETQYF. For the CDR3, the DNA is TGTGCCAGCAGTCCGGGACTAGCAGTAGAGACCCAGTACTTC.

The chain employs TRBV7-6 and TRBJ2-5, with 10 bases fitting TRBD2. Germline V gives CDR1 SGHVS, CDR2 FNYEAQ. This CDR3 has 18 residues. J lost 11 bases, V lost 4 bases, and 22 bases had no gene match. The CDR3 region has the DNA TGTGCCAGCAGCTCTCAACCCCTTAGCGGGAGGACCTACAATGAGCAGTACTTC. Its protein product is CASSSQPLSGRTYNEQYF.

The chain carries TRBV20-1 and TRBJ1-6; 8 bases agree with TRBD1. The V and J ends lost 3 bases and 0 bases, in that order; junction bases with no gene match: 7. The germline gives CDR1 DFQATT, CDR2 SNEGSKA (reference sequence). The CDR3 extends over 17 amino acids. DNA for the CDR3: TGCAGTGCTAGGGACAGGGCGCGGGGCTCCTATAATTCACCCCTCCACTTT. Protein sequence: CSARDRARGSYNSPLHF.

The chain couples TRBV7-2 to TRBJ1-6; D is unresolved. V was pared by 1 base and J by 0 bases, with 7 bases between. The CDR3 length is 16 residues. Germline values: CDR1 SGHTA, CDR2 FQGNSA. The DNA of the CDR3 is TGTGCCAGCAGCTTAGTTCCCGTCTCCTATAATTCACCCCTCCACTTT. Translated, it gives CASSLVPVSYNSPLHF.

The J gene is TRBJ2-5, the V gene TRBV20-1; 9 bases map to TRBD2. The V segment lost 0 bases and the J segment 2 bases; nucleotides outside the gene matches: 7. The germline gives CDR1 DFQATT, CDR2 SNEGSKA (reference sequence). CDR3 length: 16 residues. Here the CDR3 reads CSARELGSGRQETQYF. For the CDR3, the DNA is TGCAGTGCTAGAGAGTTAGGGAGCGGGAGGCAAGAGACCCAGTACTTC.